The rows below give T cell receptor beta chains drawn from one sample of a study of OX40 agonist ivuxolimab in advanced cancers. Data came from immunoSEQ multiplex PCR; TCRdb stores just in-frame clones and leaves some out. This table holds under 80,000 clones, approximately 92% found once. Here the sequenced sample was CD4+ or CD8+ T cells sorted from blood, taken in a trial of the OX40 agonist ivuxolimab. The receptors derive from an adult with an advanced solid tumor such as melanoma, head and neck, liver or kidney cancer. CDR3s include the opening cysteine and the closing phenylalanine or tryptophan. D genes are given only for firm matches. Not all rows give a size; the values are once, few, many and, for expanded clones, a class.

CDR3nt,CDR3aa,j_gene,v_gene,d_gene,abundance
TGTGCCAGCAGTGAGCAGATAATCACAGATACGCAGTATTTT,CASSEQIITDTQYF,TRBJ2-3,TRBV2,-,-
TGCAGTGCTGGCGGCCCAGATACGCAGTATTTT,CSAGGPDTQYF,TRBJ2-3,TRBV20-1,-,-
TGTGCCAGCAGCTTGGATTGGAGTAGCAATCAGCCCCAGCATTTT,CASSLDWSSNQPQHF,TRBJ1-5,TRBV5-5,-,-
TGTGCCAGCAGCTTGGCCGACAGATACACCGGGGAGCTGTTTTTT,CASSLADRYTGELFF,TRBJ2-2,TRBV5-6,-,-
TGTGCCAGCAGCTTCCAGGGGCCGAACACCGGGGAGCTGTTTTTT,CASSFQGPNTGELFF,TRBJ2-2,TRBV7-7,-,-
TGTGCCGCACTAGAGACCCAGTACTTC,CAALETQYF,TRBJ2-5,TRBV27,-,-
TGTGCCAGCAGCCGGGGGGGGATGGGTTTCTCCTACGAGCAGTACTTC,CASSRGGMGFSYEQYF,TRBJ2-7,TRBV7-2,TRBD2,-
TGTGCCAGCAGTCGGACAGGGCGTCTTCAGCCCCAGCATTTT,CASSRTGRLQPQHF,TRBJ1-5,TRBV28,TRBD1,few
TGTGCCAGCTCACCCATGCCGAACACCGGGGAGCTGTTTTTT,CASSPMPNTGELFF,TRBJ2-2,TRBV18,-,-
TGTGCTAGTGGATCGGGACAGGGACAGTTCTTC,CASGSGQGQFF,TRBJ2-1,TRBV12-5,TRBD1,-
TGTGCCAGCAGTTACTCGGCCCGGGACAGGGGTAGGGAGCAGTACTTC,CASSYSARDRGREQYF,TRBJ2-7,TRBV6-5,TRBD1,-
TGTGCCACTACGTTAAACACTGAAGCTTTCTTT,CATTLNTEAFF,TRBJ1-1,TRBV28,-,-
TGCGCCAGCAGCTTGTTATCCCCTGCAGATACGCAGTATTTT,CASSLLSPADTQYF,TRBJ2-3,TRBV5-1,-,-